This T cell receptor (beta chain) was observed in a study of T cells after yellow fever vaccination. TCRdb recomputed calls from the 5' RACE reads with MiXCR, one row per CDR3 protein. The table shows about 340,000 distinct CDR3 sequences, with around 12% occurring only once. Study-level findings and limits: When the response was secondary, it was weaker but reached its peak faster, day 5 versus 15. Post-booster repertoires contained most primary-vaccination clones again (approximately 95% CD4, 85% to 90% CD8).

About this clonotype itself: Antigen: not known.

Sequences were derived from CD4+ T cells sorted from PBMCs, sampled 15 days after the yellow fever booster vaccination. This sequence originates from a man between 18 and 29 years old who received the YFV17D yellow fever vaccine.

The CDR3 sequence: CASIPGQGTMNTEAFF. Written as DNA, the CDR3 is TGCGCCAGCATTCCTGGGCAGGGGACCATGAACACTGAAGCTTTCTTT. The chain combines TRBV4-1 with TRBJ1-1; perhaps TRBD1 as D (6 bases). The CDR3 is made up of 16 amino acids. Germline CDR1 MGHRA, CDR2 YSYEKL. V lost 7 bases and J 0 bases, leaving 18 bases between the germline ends.